This T cell receptor (beta chain) was found in a study of beta chain features in type 1 diabetes. Study observations and caveats: A moderate, significant TCRB CDR3 shortening appeared in type 1 diabetes across four CD4+ subsets. For patients, the naive, central memory and Treg TCRB repertoires appeared more alike than for healthy donors.

The CDR3 contains 12 residues. Germline CDR1 reads SGHTA; CDR2 reads FQGTGA. Reverse transcription of all isolated RNA meant that expressed TCRB transcripts were sequenced. TCRdb's copy holds only in-frame clones and misses some; the assay was immunoSEQ multiplex PCR. Of about 660,000 clones in the sample, about 14% were seen once. One heparinised draw of blood, averaging approximately 110 mL, came from each donor. Comments on this clone: Its antigen remains unknown. Mismatch with germline at one junction end may stem from a read error.

This clonotype was obtained from a man younger than 30 with type 1 diabetes. What was sequenced was naive CD4+ T cells from blood. The chain is built from TRBV7-3 and TRBJ1-2; 12 positions match TRBD1. The CDR3 region is CASSRPGQGALF. CDR3 bases: TGTGCCAGCAGCCGCCCGGGACAGGGGGCTCTCTTC.